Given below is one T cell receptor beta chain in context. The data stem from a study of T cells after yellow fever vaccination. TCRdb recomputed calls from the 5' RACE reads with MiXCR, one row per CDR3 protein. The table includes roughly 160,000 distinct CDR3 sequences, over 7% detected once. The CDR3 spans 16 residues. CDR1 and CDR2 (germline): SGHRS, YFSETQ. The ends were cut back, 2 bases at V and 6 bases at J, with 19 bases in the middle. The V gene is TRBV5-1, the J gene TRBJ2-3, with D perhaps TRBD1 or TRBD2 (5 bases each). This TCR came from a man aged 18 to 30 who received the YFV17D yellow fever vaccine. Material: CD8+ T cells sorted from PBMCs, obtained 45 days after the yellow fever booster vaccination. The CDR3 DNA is TGCGCCAGCAGCTTCCGGGGCGGACCTCTGGACGATACGCAGTATTTT. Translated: CASSFRGGPLDDTQYF.